These 8 T cell receptor beta chains were all obtained from the same sample, sequenced in a study of CXCR3-negative and CXCR3-positive naive CD8 T cells (dated by TCRdb to about 2019). Sequenced using a NextSeq 550. The Human TCR Profiling Kit (MiLaboratory) was used to make UMI-labeled 5' RACE TRB cDNA libraries. Once TCRdb had reprocessed the reads, it stored one entry per CDR3 protein sequence and supplied no DNA. The table for this sample lists approximately 41,000 distinct CDR3 sequences. The leading ten clones occupy 9.5% to 12% of the sample. Sequencing was done on a sample of memory CD8+ T cells from blood. Interpreted using the paper, the cell subset or site label stands for: conventional CD8+ memory T cells (TMEM), sorted as controls. These receptors all stem from a human donor in good health. Some clones in this sample may be carry-over from other donors' samples.

The rearrangement uses TRBV5-1 and TRBJ2-7; TCRdb gives TRBD1 as the D gene, but with no DNA this cannot be confirmed. This CDR3 contains 15 residues. From germline, CDR1 is SGHRS and CDR2 YFSETQ. CDR3 sequence reads: CASQSGWRTEDEQYF. Combining the CDR3 with reference TRBV5-1 and TRBJ2-7 gives the whole variable domain KAGVTQTPRYLIKTRGQQVTLSCSPISGHRSVSWYQQTPGQGLQFLFEYFSETQRNKGNFPGRFSGRQFSNSRSEMNVSTLELGDSALYLCASQSGWRTEDEQYFGPGTRLTVT.

J is TRBJ1-3 and V is TRBV20-1. The CDR3 sequence is 12 residues long. Germline V gene sequence: CDR1 DFQATT, CDR2 SNEGSKA (reference sequence). Here the CDR3 reads CSARDPINTIYF.

V gene TRBV12-3 or TRBV12-4 combines with J gene TRBJ2-7. The CDR3 has 12 residues. The chain's CDR3 is CASSFEDSEQYF.

V is TRBV15 and J is TRBJ2-7; lacking DNA, the TRBD1 call made by TCRdb goes unchecked. Germline-derived CDR1 and CDR2 are LNHNV and YYDKDF (reference sequence). The CDR3 is made up of 15 amino acids. The CDR3 region is CATSEGAGGPYEQYF.

The CDR3 reads CASSQGLFSGNTIYF. The V and J genes are TRBV14 and TRBJ1-3. The CDR3 has 15 amino acids. Per the germline V gene, CDR1 is SGHDN and CDR2 is FVKESK.

The genes are TRBV5-1 and TRBJ2-1. Germline-derived CDR1 and CDR2 are SGHRS and YFSETQ. There are 14 residues in the CDR3. The CDR3 sequence is CASSLDGSYNEQFF.

The gene calls are TRBV9 and TRBJ2-4; the TCRdb call, TRBD1, lacks DNA for checking. Germline lookup yields CDR1 SGDLS and CDR2 YYNGEE. The CDR3 sequence is 15 residues long. The chain's CDR3 is CASSATGGVMSIQYF. The variable domain in full, completed from reference TRBV9 and TRBJ2-4, reads DSGVTQTPKHLITATGQRVTLRCSPRSGDLSVYWYQQSLDQGLQFLIQYYNGEERAKGNILERFSAQQFPDLHSELNLSSLELGDSALYFCASSATGGVMSIQYFGAGTRLSVL.

The V gene is TRBV10-3, the J gene TRBJ1-1; TCRdb gives TRBD1 as the D gene, but with no DNA this cannot be confirmed. There are 14 residues in the CDR3. Germline V CDR1 and CDR2: ENHRY, SYGVKD. CDR3 region: CAISEGQGGTEAFF.